This is a list of T cell receptor beta chains from one sample in a study of CD8+CD57+ T cells in acquired aplastic anemia. MiXCR was run by TCRdb on the reads, yielding one entry per CDR3 protein. In the table there are 160,000 or so distinct CDR3 sequences, 60% to 80% of which are singletons. Sample: sorted CD4+, CD8+, or CD8+CD57+ T cells (not recorded which) from PBMCs. The origin of the receptors is a human donor with aplastic anemia. Each CDR3 is given with its conserved first and last residue. The order of the fields is CDR3 protein, CDR3 DNA, J gene, D gene, clone size, V gene. The D gene is left open where the match is weak. Rows give clone size only sometimes, using once, few, many, or a class for an expanded clone.

CAATGQFNQPQHF	TGTGCCGCGACAGGACAGTTCAATCAGCCCCAGCATTTT	TRBJ1-5	-	-	TRBV10-3
CSASVWQAYTF	TGCAGTGCTAGTGTCTGGCAGGCCTACACCTTC	TRBJ1-2	-	few	TRBV20-1
CASSSRGGAWTQYF	TGTGCCAGCAGCTCAAGGGGGGGGGCATGGACCCAGTACTTC	TRBJ2-5	-	-	TRBV7-9
CASSQGDVAYNEQFF	TGTGCCAGCAGCCAAGGGGATGTGGCCTACAATGAGCAGTTCTTC	TRBJ2-1	-	-	TRBV7-9
CSVEDGYGSPLHF	TGCAGCGTTGAAGATGGGTATGGGTCACCCCTCCACTTT	TRBJ1-6	-	-	TRBV29-1
CASSLEIAGGSEQFF	TGTGCCAGCAGCTTAGAGATAGCGGGGGGCAGTGAGCAGTTCTTC	TRBJ2-1	TRBD2	once	TRBV7-2
CASSPRGPGSYNSPLHF	TGTGCCAGCAGCCCCCGGGGGCCGGGCTCCTATAATTCACCCCTCCACTTT	TRBJ1-6	-	-	TRBV4-2
CASSFALQGGGNTIYF	TGTGCCAGCAGCTTCGCCCTCCAGGGAGGTGGAAACACCATATATTTT	TRBJ1-3	-	-	TRBV7-8
CASSAGQGGNQPQYF	TGTGCCAGCAGTGCTGGACAGGGTGGCAATCAGCCCCAGTACTTC	TRBJ2-5	TRBD1	-	TRBV6-4
CSATTGQGKETQYF	TGCAGTGCTACGACGGGACAGGGAAAAGAGACCCAGTACTTC	TRBJ2-5	TRBD1	-	TRBV20-1
CASSQPPLAGRYNEQFF	TGTGCCAGCAGCCAGCCCCCTCTAGCGGGCAGATACAATGAGCAGTTCTTC	TRBJ2-1	TRBD2	-	TRBV7-9
CATSKRLVSDTGELFF	TGTGCCACCAGCAAACGACTAGTATCCGACACCGGGGAGCTGTTTTTT	TRBJ2-2	-	-	TRBV15
CASNESYDRGTNYGYTF	TGTGCCAGCAATGAATCTTACGACAGGGGAACTAACTATGGCTACACCTTC	TRBJ1-2	TRBD1	-	TRBV2
CASRWPGQGPLFYYEQYF	TGTGCCAGCAGATGGCCGGGACAGGGCCCTCTATTCTACTACGAGCAGTACTTC	TRBJ2-7	TRBD1	many	TRBV6-2/TRBV6-3
CASSYSNSPLHF	TGTGCCAGCAGTTACTCTAATTCACCCCTCCACTTT	TRBJ1-6	-	-	TRBV6-4
CASGDGGTDTQYF	TGTGCCAGCGGGGACGGGGGCACAGATACGCAGTATTTT	TRBJ2-3	-	-	TRBV7-3
CASSESPGGQETQYF	TGTGCCAGCAGTGAATCCCCGGGGGGCCAAGAGACCCAGTACTTC	TRBJ2-5	TRBD2	-	TRBV2
CASSYPTGYGVYEQYF	TGTGCCAGCAGTTACCCGACAGGGTACGGGGTCTACGAGCAGTACTTC	TRBJ2-7	TRBD1	-	TRBV6-5
CASSDSAGGSTDTQYF	TGTGCCAGCAGTGACTCGGCGGGGGGGAGCACAGATACGCAGTATTTT	TRBJ2-3	TRBD2	many	TRBV6-4
CASSIRDNSPLHF	TGTGCCAGTAGTATACGGGATAATTCACCCCTCCACTTT	TRBJ1-6	-	-	TRBV19
CASSLNRGYEQYF	TGTGCCAGCAGTTTGAACAGGGGTTACGAGCAGTACTTC	TRBJ2-7	TRBD1	few	TRBV12-3/TRBV12-4
CASSSGGFYEQYF	TGTGCCAGCAGCTCAGGGGGTTTCTACGAGCAGTACTTC	TRBJ2-7	TRBD1	-	TRBV7-9
CASSEGTRRNEQFF	TGTGCCAGCAGTGAGGGGACCCGGAGGAATGAGCAGTTCTTC	TRBJ2-1	-	-	TRBV2
CSANKAGGRGEQYF	TGCAGTGCTAACAAAGCGGGAGGGCGGGGCGAGCAGTACTTC	TRBJ2-7	TRBD2	-	TRBV20-1
CATQIWGTEAFF	TGTGCCACCCAAATATGGGGGACTGAAGCTTTCTTT	TRBJ1-1	-	many	TRBV24-1
CASSSRDRNEQYF	TGTGCCAGCAGCTCCCGGGACCGTAACGAGCAGTACTTC	TRBJ2-7	-	-	TRBV9
CASSQGGLAGGPWEQFF	TGTGCCAGCAGCCAAGGAGGGCTAGCGGGGGGGCCCTGGGAGCAGTTCTTC	TRBJ2-1	TRBD2	-	TRBV7-6
CASSLGLQYEQYF	TGTGCCAGCAGCTTGGGACTCCAGTACGAGCAGTACTTC	TRBJ2-7	-	-	TRBV5-5
CATSGTGIEAFF	TGTGCCACCAGTGGAACCGGGATAGAAGCTTTCTTT	TRBJ1-1	-	-	TRBV24-1
CASSLDGRGVYEQYF	TGTGCCAGCAGCTTAGATGGCAGGGGGGTTTACGAGCAGTACTTC	TRBJ2-7	-	-	TRBV7-8
CATSDRSGTHQETQYF	TGTGCCACCAGTGACCGGAGCGGGACCCACCAAGAGACCCAGTACTTC	TRBJ2-5	TRBD2	few	TRBV24-1
CASSLAATDSFFQETQYF	TGTGCCAGCAGCTTAGCGGCGACGGACTCCTTCTTTCAAGAGACCCAGTACTTC	TRBJ2-5	-	-	TRBV7-6
CSASRDSQRFEQYF	TGCAGTGCTAGTAGGGATTCCCAGAGGTTCGAGCAGTACTTC	TRBJ2-7	-	-	TRBV20-1
CASSQDGQVQYF	TGTGCCAGCAGCCAAGATGGACAGGTGCAATACTTC	TRBJ2-7	TRBD1	few	TRBV3-1
CASSYEGAREKLFF	TGTGCCAGCAGCTATGAAGGGGCTAGAGAAAAACTGTTTTTT	TRBJ1-4	-	-	TRBV5-4
CASSQGLAGKETQYF	TGTGCTAGCAGTCAGGGACTAGCGGGAAAAGAGACCCAGTACTTC	TRBJ2-5	TRBD2	few	TRBV7-7
CASSLAIDEQFF	TGTGCCAGCAGCTTAGCGATCGATGAGCAGTTCTTC	TRBJ2-1	-	few	TRBV7-8
CASSVGGDRAQPQHF	TGTGCCAGCAGCGTAGGAGGAGACAGGGCCCAGCCCCAGCATTTT	TRBJ1-5	TRBD1	many	TRBV9
CASSQDWGHEQYF	TGTGCCAGCAGCCAAGATTGGGGGCACGAGCAGTACTTC	TRBJ2-7	-	-	TRBV14
CATSETSWGGEQFF	TGTGCCACCAGTGAGACTAGTTGGGGGGGTGAGCAGTTCTTC	TRBJ2-1	TRBD2	-	TRBV24-1
CSARDLVAWGLGTDTQYF	TGCAGTGCTAGAGATCTCGTTGCGTGGGGGTTGGGCACAGATACGCAGTATTTT	TRBJ2-3	-	-	TRBV20-1
CASSLEGPGELFF	TGTGCCAGCAGCTTAGAGGGGCCCGGGGAGCTGTTTTTT	TRBJ2-2	-	-	TRBV11-3
CAINTNTDTQYF	TGTGCCATCAATACGAACACAGATACGCAGTATTTT	TRBJ2-3	-	few	TRBV10-3